Below, 23 T cell receptor beta chains from the same sample are listed, as sequenced in a study of regulatory T cells in long-lasting Graves disease. Noted time point: newly diagnosed GD, antithyroid drugs for less than 3 months. Scientists built the TCR library using RNA that was extracted from PBMCs. HTBI primers from iRepertoire and Arm-PCR of CDR3 regions yielded the TCR beta libraries. TCRdb independently ran MiXCR on the multiplex PCR reads; one entry per CDR3 protein. The sample records a few hundred thousand distinct CDR3 sequences, about 20% being singletons. The sample also formed part of further work on T cells in Graves' hyperthyroidism and ophthalmopathy.

The specimen comprised peripheral blood mononuclear cells (PBMCs), sampled at new diagnosis, from a patient treated with antithyroid drugs. The receptors were gathered from a woman aged 30 to 39 with Graves disease.

The chain carries TRBV7-2 and TRBJ2-6; D remains unclear. Germline assignment: CDR1 SGHTA and CDR2 FQGNSA. Trimming pared 2 bases from V and 0 bases from J, leaving 8 bases between. The length of the CDR3 is 16 residues. The CDR3: CASSLLGSSGANVLTF. The CDR3 DNA follows: TGTGCCAGCAGCTTACTCGGTAGCTCTGGGGCCAACGTCCTGACTTTC. Combining the CDR3 with reference TRBV7-2 and TRBJ2-6 gives the whole variable domain GAGVSQSPSNKVTEKGKDVELRCDPISGHTALYWYRQSLGQGLEFLIYFQGNSAPDKSGLPSDRFSAERTGGSVSTLTIQRTQQEDSAVYLCASSLLGSSGANVLTFGAGSRLTVL.

Comment on this clonotype: This may be a read error: a much more frequent sequence differs by one nucleotide. This chain connects TRBV7-9 to TRBJ2-3, with 7 positions matching TRBD1. The germline gives CDR1 SEHNR, CDR2 FQNEAQ (reference sequence). The CDR3 loop spans 15 amino acids. The CDR3 sequence is CASILISQGADTQYF. CDR3 DNA: TGTGCCAGCATCTTAATCTCCCAGGGGGCAGATACGCAGTATTTT.

This clonotype was seen repeatedly, ten times or more. This chain links TRBV27 with TRBJ1-5, with D possibly being TRBD1 (6 bases). Deletions cut 8 bases from V and 11 bases from J, with 22 bases between. Germline V CDR1 and CDR2: MNHEY, SMNVEV (reference sequence). The CDR3 runs 14 residues. In DNA form, the CDR3 reads TGTGCCAGCGCCACCGGGACATCCGCTGGGGCCCAGCATTTT. Residues: CASATGTSAGAQHF.

This clonotype was detected many times. The chain has TRBV2 and TRBJ2-2; 9 bases line up with TRBD1. CDR3 size: 16 residues. Looked up from germline, CDR1 is SNHLY and CDR2 is FYNNEI. The trim removed 4 bases at V and 6 bases at J, leaving 9 bases unmatched. The CDR3 reads CASSGPGQGFAGELFF. CDR3 nucleotides: TGTGCCAGCAGTGGACCGGGACAGGGATTCGCCGGGGAGCTGTTTTTT.

In its sample, this clonotype was seen many times. V usage is TRBV20-1 and J usage is TRBJ1-5, with 7 bases identical to TRBD1. Germline V gives CDR1 DFQATT, CDR2 SNEGSKA (reference sequence). With V trimmed by 5 bases and J by 6 bases, 7 bases remained unmatched. The CDR3 spans 13 residues. Written as DNA, the CDR3 is TGCAGTGCTTCCCAGGGGGGGGCTCAGCCCCAGCATTTT. Amino acid sequence: CSASQGGAQPQHF.

This clonotype came up many times. The chain uses TRBV9 and TRBJ2-7; D uncertain. Germline V gene sequence: CDR1 SGDLS, CDR2 YYNGEE. Trimming left V 0 bases short and J 3 bases short, with 7 bases between. The CDR3 spans 13 residues. CDR3 DNA sequence: TGTGCCAGCAGCGTAGTTGACGGCTACGAGCAGTACTTC. This gives the protein CASSVVDGYEQYF. Drawing the rest from reference TRBV9 and TRBJ2-7, the complete variable domain is DSGVTQTPKHLITATGQRVTLRCSPRSGDLSVYWYQQSLDQGLQFLIQYYNGEERAKGNILERFSAQQFPDLHSELNLSSLELGDSALYFCASSVVDGYEQYFGPGTRLTVT.

Remarks on this clonotype: A much larger clonotype is one base distant, so this may be a read error. The chain combines TRBV28 with TRBJ2-1; 10 bases are shared with TRBD1. This CDR3 region has 17 residues. Germline V gives CDR1 MDHEN, CDR2 SYDVKM. In DNA, the CDR3 is TGTGCCAGCAGCATGGACGGGGGGACAGGGGCATACAATAAGCAGTTCTTC. Residues: CASSMDGGTGAYNKQFF.

This clonotype was detected ten times or more. This chain uses TRBV15 with TRBJ2-5, with 10 bases aligning to TRBD1. After removal of 3 bases from V and 5 bases from J, the junction contained 6 bases not matched to a gene. CDR3 length: 15 amino acids. Per germline, CDR1 LNHNV and CDR2 YYDKDF (reference sequence). The CDR3 loop is CATSRTGGFSETQYF. CDR3 nucleotide sequence: TGTGCCACCAGCAGGACAGGGGGCTTTAGCGAGACCCAGTACTTC. The full variable domain, its missing parts supplied by reference TRBV15 and TRBJ2-5, is DAMVIQNPRYQVTQFGKPVTLSCSQTLNHNVMYWYQQKSSQAPKLLFHYYDKDFNNEADTPDNFQSRRPNTSFCFLDIRSPGLGDTAMYLCATSRTGGFSETQYFGPGTRLLVL.

This clonotype was seen repeatedly, ten times or more. The rearrangement links TRBV4-2 to TRBJ2-2; tentatively, D is TRBD2 (5 bases). This CDR3 is 15 amino acids long. V was cut by 4 bases and J by 0 bases, with 9 bases left in between. CDR1 is LGHNA, CDR2 YNFKEQ, per germline. The CDR3, as DNA: TGTGCCAGCAGCCTACTAGTTACGAACACCGGGGAGCTGTTTTTT. Protein: CASSLLVTNTGELFF.

This clonotype was detected ten times or more. The rearrangement joins TRBV7-9 to TRBJ1-5, with D perhaps TRBD1 (5 bases). From germline, CDR1 is SEHNR and CDR2 FQNEAQ (reference sequence). With 5 bases removed from V and 3 bases from J, the gap between germline ends came to 20 bases. The CDR3 has 17 residues. In DNA, the CDR3 is TGTGCCAGCAGCCCATACGGTGGGCAGGGCGTCAATCAGCCCCAGCATTTT. It is translated as CASSPYGGQGVNQPQHF.

This clonotype has ten or more counts. This chain links TRBV27 with TRBJ1-1, with D tentatively TRBD1 (5 bases). V shed 5 bases and J shed 4 bases, with 14 bases lying between them. Germline V gene data show CDR1 as MNHEY and CDR2 as SMNVEV (reference sequence). This CDR3 is built from 14 residues. The CDR3 sequence: CASSTPDSPTEAFF. In DNA form, the CDR3 reads TGTGCCAGCAGTACCCCAGACAGCCCCACTGAAGCTTTCTTT.

Concerning this clonotype: A much larger clonotype is one base distant, so this may be a read error. The chain joins TRBV29-1 to TRBJ1-1; tentatively, D is TRBD1 (6 bases). V lost 6 bases, J lost 6 bases, and 20 bases lay in between. CDR1 SQVTM and CDR2 ANQGSEA come from the germline V gene. The CDR3 runs to 14 residues. The CDR3: CSVGDRRIGPEAFF. The CDR3 nucleotides are TGCAGCGTGGGAGACAGGAGGATTGGACCTGAAGCTTTCTTT.

Details on this clonotype: It is likely a read error: a sequence one base away is far more abundant. CDR3 loop: CASSSRHNEQFF. Here the CDR3 DNA reads TGTGCCAGCAGCTCCCGGCACAATGAGCAGTTCTTC. V is TRBV12-3 or TRBV12-4 and J is TRBJ2-1; D not resolved. The CDR3 sequence is 12 residues long. V lost 6 bases and J lost 5, with 8 bases in between.

This sequence joins TRBV30 and TRBJ2-3; D not resolved. This CDR3 has 12 residues. Germline CDR1 GTSNPN, CDR2 SVGIG (reference sequence). Trimming shortened V by 3 bases and J by 2 bases, and 6 bases separated the two germline ends. The CDR3 reads CAWRRYTDTQYF. In DNA form, the CDR3 reads TGTGCCTGGAGAAGATACACAGATACGCAGTATTTT.

There are many counts of this clonotype. This chain connects TRBV20-1 to TRBJ2-7, with 9 nucleotides matching TRBD2. The V gene's germline CDR1 is DFQATT and CDR2 SNEGSKA (reference sequence). This CDR3 region has 17 residues. The trim removed 0 bases at V and 1 base at J, leaving 10 bases unmatched. CDR3 coding DNA: TGCAGTGCTAGAGATCGGGCTAGCGGGGCCGTTTCCTACGAGCAGTACTTC. This sequence encodes CSARDRASGAVSYEQYF.

This clonotype was seen many times. V is TRBV6-1 and J is TRBJ2-3; 8 bases agree with TRBD1. CDR1 is MNHNS and CDR2 is SASEGT in the germline V gene. Germline trimming cut 5 bases from V and 1 base from J; bases unmatched to any gene: 11. The CDR3 length is 17 residues. The CDR3 loop is CASSPGPGGYGTDTQYF. The DNA of the CDR3 is TGTGCCAGCAGTCCCGGGCCAGGGGGCTACGGCACAGATACGCAGTATTTT.

This clonotype showed up many times. CDR3 sequence reads: CASGLQTGTASSYEQYF. As DNA, the CDR3 is TGTGCTAGTGGTTTACAAACCGGGACGGCGAGCTCCTACGAGCAGTACTTC. This chain joins TRBV12-5 and TRBJ2-7; either TRBD1 or TRBD2 may supply D (5 bases each). The V gene's germline CDR1 is LGHNT and CDR2 FRNRAP. V gave up 3 bases and J gave up 0 bases, with 18 bases separating them. The CDR3 totals 17 residues.

About this clonotype: A far bigger clonotype differs at one base, so this is likely a read error. This rearrangement joins TRBV2 to TRBJ2-5; 9 positions match TRBD2. After removal of 5 bases from V and 11 bases from J, the junction contained 9 bases not matched to a gene. The CDR3 totals 13 residues. In germline, CDR1 is SNHLY, CDR2 FYNNEI. CDR3 in amino acids: CASSSSGVYEQYF. In nucleotides, the CDR3 is TGTGCCAGCAGTTCTAGCGGGGTTTATGAGCAGTACTTC. Supplemented by reference TRBV2 and TRBJ2-5, the full variable domain reads EPEVTQTPSHQVTQMGQEVILRCVPISNHLYFYWYRQILGQKVEFLVSFYNNEISEKSEIFDDQFSVERPDGSNFTLKIRSTKLEDSAMYFCASSSSGVYEQYFGPGTRLLVL.

This clonotype was counted only a few times. V usage is TRBV27 and J usage is TRBJ2-7, with D perhaps matching TRBD1 or TRBD2 (6 bases each). The germline CDR1 and CDR2 sequences are MNHEY and SMNVEV (reference sequence). The CDR3 extends over 14 amino acids. Trimming took 9 bases from V and 4 from J, leaving 19 bases between them. CDR3 in DNA: TGTGCCAGTGCCAACGGAGGGGGAACTTACGAGCAGTACTTC. This translates into CASANGGGTYEQYF.

This clonotype was counted ten times or more. This chain joins TRBV12-3 or TRBV12-4 and TRBJ2-5; 8 bases line up with TRBD2. V gave up 6 bases and J gave up 4 bases; unmatched junction bases: 7. The CDR3 contains 14 residues. DNA of the CDR3: TGTGCCAGCAGCCTACGGGGGGGCGGAGAGACCCAGTACTTC. This encodes CASSLRGGGETQYF.

Many counts were recorded for this clonotype. The chain uses TRBV10-3 and TRBJ2-1; D is perhaps TRBD2 (5 bases). The CDR3 sequence is 17 residues long. CDR1 and CDR2 from the germline V gene are ENHRY and SYGVKD. Trimming left V 2 bases short and J 1 base short, with 15 bases between. DNA of the CDR3: TGTGCCATCAGTGAGAAGGAGAGGGTGATTTCCTACAATGAGCAGTTCTTC. It is translated as CAISEKERVISYNEQFF.

This clonotype was counted ten times or more. The V call is TRBV5-1, the J call TRBJ2-7, with 8 bases fitting TRBD1. Germline V gene data show CDR1 as SGHRS and CDR2 as YFSETQ. The CDR3 totals 15 residues. Germline trimming cut 5 bases from V and 0 bases from J; bases unmatched to any gene: 7. The CDR3 DNA sequence: TGCGCCAGCAGGCGTACAGGGGGATACTCCTACGAGCAGTACTTC. Protein: CASRRTGGYSYEQYF.

Comment on this clonotype: It may be a read error: a sequence one base away is much more abundant. The CDR3 carries no conserved terminal phenylalanine or tryptophan, so it likely arises from a read error. The rearrangement uses TRBV4-1 and TRBJ2-7; 11 bases are a match to TRBD1. Germline lookup yields CDR1 MGHRA and CDR2 YSYEKL. This CDR3 region has 15 residues. With 1 base clipped from V and 2 bases from J, the junction kept 1 base outside the gene matches. CDR3 sequence: CASSQAGQGAYEQYL. DNA for the CDR3: TGCGCCAGCAGCCAAGCGGGACAGGGGGCCTACGAGCAGTACTTG.